The 8 T cell receptor beta chains below come from one sample, sequenced in a study of cytomegalovirus exposure and HLA in healthy donors. Primers included in the PCR were 60 Vbeta and 13 Jbeta primers. TCRdb's copy holds only in-frame clones and misses some; the assay was immunoSEQ multiplex PCR. Of fewer than 200,000 clones listed, approximately 71% are singletons. The sequenced sample consisted of PBMCs. Every receptor here comes from a woman between 18 and 30 years old in good health and CMV-seropositive.

The J gene is TRBJ1-1, the V gene TRBV15; a possible D gene is TRBD1 (5 bases). CDR3 length: 19 amino acids. Trimming shortened V by 0 bases and J by 0 bases, and 20 bases separated the two germline ends. Germline CDR1 LNHNV, CDR2 YYDKDF (reference sequence). This CDR3 reads CATSRDRPWGEELNTEAFF. CDR3 DNA: TGTGCCACCAGCAGAGATCGTCCTTGGGGGGAGGAATTGAACACTGAAGCTTTCTTT.

The rearrangement joins TRBV7-2 to TRBJ1-2; D is possibly TRBD1 (5 bases). This CDR3 region has 13 residues. V was cut by 1 base and J by 13 bases, with 16 bases left in between. CDR1 is SGHTA, CDR2 FQGNSA, per germline. This CDR3 reads CASSLGSQGGATF. The CDR3 nucleotides are TGTGCCAGCAGCTTAGGTTCCCAGGGCGGTGCCACCTTC.

The chain has TRBV5-1 and TRBJ2-5, with 11 positions matching TRBD1. Germline V gene sequence: CDR1 SGHRS, CDR2 YFSETQ. This CDR3 has 17 amino acids. Trimming took 4 bases from V and 5 from J; bases not matched to a gene: 13. CDR3 protein: CASSGDRGVVTMETQYF. The CDR3 coding sequence is TGCGCCAGCAGCGGGGACAGGGGGGTGGTCACAATGGAGACCCAGTACTTC.

The chain joins TRBV7-3 to TRBJ2-1; 11 bases are shared with TRBD2. Germline V gives CDR1 SGHTA, CDR2 FQGTGA. The CDR3 covers 15 residues. The J segment lost 7 bases and the V segment lost 1 base, leaving 3 bases of the junction unmatched. CDR3 bases: TGTGCCAGCAGCTTAAGTAGCGGGAGGGGAAATGAGCAGTTCTTC. Its translation: CASSLSSGRGNEQFF.

This clone was counted only a few times. The V and J genes are TRBV6-1 and TRBJ1-1; a possible D gene is TRBD1 (5 bases). The CDR3 has 15 residues. The V gene's germline CDR1 is MNHNS and CDR2 SASEGT. V was cut by 0 bases and J by 6 bases, with 14 bases left in between. DNA of the CDR3: TGTGCCAGCAGTGAAGCGGGGAGGGGATTCTCTGAAGCTTTCTTT. Its protein product is CASSEAGRGFSEAFF.

The rearrangement links TRBV2 to TRBJ1-1; 8 bases are a match to TRBD1. Germline V gene data show CDR1 as SNHLY and CDR2 as FYNNEI. CDR3 length: 18 residues. With 5 bases clipped from V and 2 bases from J, the junction kept 16 bases outside the gene matches. CDR3 amino acids: CASSYNHPGGLFNTEAFF. Written as DNA, the CDR3 is TGTGCCAGCAGTTATAACCATCCAGGGGGCTTATTTAACACTGAAGCTTTCTTT.

This chain connects TRBV6-5 to TRBJ2-7, with D perhaps TRBD1 (5 bases). The germline gives CDR1 MNHEY, CDR2 SVGAGI. The ends were cut back, 0 bases at V and 2 bases at J, with 11 bases in the middle. The CDR3 runs 15 residues. CDR3 loop: CASSYSKARAYEQYF. CDR3 bases: TGTGCCAGCAGTTACTCGAAAGCCAGGGCCTACGAGCAGTACTTC.

The chain links TRBV18 to TRBJ1-1, with D perhaps matching TRBD1 (6 bases). The CDR3 runs 15 residues. Germline CDR1 is KGHSH and CDR2 is LQKENI. The V and J ends lost 0 bases and 4 bases respectively, with 12 bases between them. The CDR3 loop is CASSPPGQTGTEAFF. The CDR3 DNA reads TGTGCCAGCTCACCACCGGGACAAACTGGCACTGAAGCTTTCTTT.